Each of the 6 T cell receptor beta chains below was sequenced from the same sample in a study of glioma-infiltrating T cells (dated by TCRdb to about 2016). TCRdb records Illumina MiSeq as the sequencer. TCR alpha and beta CDR3 regions were amplified with the iRepertoire nested amplicon-rescue multiplex PCR (arm-PCR) platform from RNA. The public sequencing data were trimmed at Q25 with fastp and processed into clonotypes with MiXCR by TCRdb, which kept only in-frame beta chains. Entries that share a CDR3 protein sequence are merged under the most common genes and DNA. The sample table lists about 140,000 distinct CDR3 sequences, roughly two fifths of them with a count of one. The ten largest make up more than 15% of the sample. The specimen was glioma tissue, nonneoplastic brain tissue, or PBMCs (not recorded which). The receptors were gathered from a human donor with low-grade glioma or glioblastoma, undergoing nonglioma brain surgery, or in good health (not recorded which).

As concerns this clonotype: With a much larger clone just one base away, this may be a read error. This sequence joins TRBV20-1 and TRBJ1-1, with 8 bases fitting TRBD1. The CDR3 consists of 14 residues. V shed 7 bases, J shed 1 base, and the junction held 8 bases outside the gene matches. Germline CDR1 reads DFQATT; CDR2 reads SNEGSKA (reference sequence). CDR3 bases: TGCAGTGTTAGCAGGGGGCGGGGGAACACTGAAGCTTTCTTT. The encoded protein is CSVSRGRGNTEAFF.

This clonotype was detected a few times. The chain combines TRBV15 with TRBJ1-1; D is unclear. CDR1 is LNHNV, CDR2 YYDKDF, per germline (reference sequence). The V end was cut by 0 bases, the J end by 3 bases, with 8 bases between. This CDR3 has 14 residues. The CDR3 is CATSRDLHYTEAFF. The CDR3 DNA sequence: TGTGCCACCAGCAGAGATCTTCATTACACTGAAGCTTTCTTT.

The chain is built from TRBV20-1 and TRBJ1-1; 9 bases map to TRBD1. In germline, CDR1 is DFQATT, CDR2 SNEGSKA (reference sequence). J was trimmed by 4 bases and V by 5 bases; bases with no gene match: 14. This CDR3 has 16 residues. The CDR3 sequence: CSARSGTGFGVTEAFF. The CDR3, as DNA: TGCAGTGCTCGTTCCGGGACAGGGTTCGGAGTCACTGAAGCTTTCTTT.

The CDR3 loop is CASSQVLAGEGEQFF. CDR3 bases: TGTGCCAGCAGCCAAGTTCTAGCGGGAGAGGGGGAGCAGTTCTTC. The chain carries TRBV4-2 and TRBJ2-1, with 10 bases matching TRBD2. Per germline, CDR1 LGHNA and CDR2 YNFKEQ. V lost 1 base to trimming and J lost 10 bases; unmatched junction nucleotides: 7. This CDR3 is 15 amino acids long.

V and J are TRBV4-1 and TRBJ1-1; D call uncertain. V was trimmed by 4 bases and J by 5 bases, leaving 14 bases between them. The CDR3 is 14 amino acids. Germline lookup yields CDR1 MGHRA and CDR2 YSYEKL. CDR3 amino acids: CASSPLGMGTEAFF. The CDR3 nucleotides read TGCGCCAGCAGCCCCCTCGGGATGGGGACTGAAGCTTTCTTT.

This clonotype has only a few counts. The chain recombines TRBV20-1 with TRBJ2-5; TRBD1 agrees at 7 bases. V was pared by 0 bases and J by 1 base, with 5 bases of the junction left unmatched. Germline V gene lookup returns CDR1 DFQATT and CDR2 SNEGSKA (reference sequence). The CDR3 length is 15 residues. The CDR3 protein is CSARDNTGAQETQYF. The CDR3 DNA is TGCAGTGCTAGAGATAATACAGGGGCCCAAGAGACCCAGTACTTC.